The 6 T cell receptor beta chains presented below share a single source sample, sequenced in a study of shared clonotypes between healthy human individuals. Clones were sequenced by immunoSEQ multiplex PCR, and TCRdb holds only the in-frame ones, with some missing. Altogether millions of clones are present, roughly 92% being singletons, with the ten largest covering over 0.12%. Sample: naive CD4+ T cells sorted from blood. Stated subset: CD45RA+ positively selected. These receptors came from a man between 18 and 29 years old in good health.

This clone occurred once. The identical CDR3 is also encoded by other nucleotide sequences in the sample. The chain uses TRBV7-2 and TRBJ2-3; TRBD2 aligns across 9 bases. This CDR3 has 14 amino acids. Trimming removed 4 bases from V and 5 bases from J; junction bases left unmatched: 4. Germline values: CDR1 SGHTA, CDR2 FQGNSA. This CDR3 is CASSSGLARDTQYF. CDR3 coding DNA: TGTGCCAGCAGCTCGGGACTAGCCAGAGATACGCAGTATTTT.

The chain links TRBV7-2 to TRBJ1-2; 8 bases map to TRBD1. Losses at the gene ends were 5 bases for V and 7 bases for J; bases not matched to a gene: 6. The CDR3 extends over 13 amino acids. Germline V CDR1 and CDR2: SGHTA, FQGNSA. CDR3 nucleotides: TGTGCCAGCAGCCCTGACAGGGGCTCTGGCTACACCTTC. Amino acid sequence: CASSPDRGSGYTF.

The V gene is TRBV7-8, the J gene TRBJ2-7; 9 bases fit TRBD1. Germline V gene lookup returns CDR1 SGHVS and CDR2 FQNEAQ. The V gene end was trimmed by 5 bases and the J gene end by 3 bases; junction bases not matched to a gene: 11. The CDR3 is 16 amino acids. CDR3 DNA sequence: TGTGCCAGCAGCACCCGACCACAGGGGGCCGACTACGAGCAGTACTTC. Translation gives CASSTRPQGADYEQYF.

J is TRBJ2-7 and V is TRBV5-1; tentatively, D is TRBD1 (6 bases). Germline V lookup: CDR1 SGHRS, CDR2 YFSETQ. The CDR3 is 13 residues long. V lost 4 bases and J lost 3, with 11 bases in between. CDR3 amino acids: CASSLRTDYEQYF. The CDR3 coding sequence is TGCGCCAGCAGCCTGCGGACAGACTACGAGCAGTACTTC.

CDR3 loop: CASSLKGGGSPLHF. In DNA form, the CDR3 reads TGCGCCAGCAGCTTGAAGGGAGGCGGTTCACCCCTCCACTTT. This chain joins TRBV5-1 and TRBJ1-6, with D hard to call. Between the trimmed V and J ends, which lost 1 base and 9 bases, there was a span of 11 bases. This CDR3 spans 14 amino acids. The germline V gene has CDR1 SGHRS and CDR2 YFSETQ. Filled out from reference TRBV5-1 and TRBJ1-6, the complete variable domain reads KAGVTQTPRYLIKTRGQQVTLSCSPISGHRSVSWYQQTPGQGLQFLFEYFSETQRNKGNFPGRFSGRQFSNSRSEMNVSTLELGDSALYLCASSLKGGGSPLHFGNGTRLTVT.

The V call is TRBV13, the J call TRBJ2-2; 9 nucleotides align to TRBD2. The J segment lost 7 bases and the V segment lost 5 bases, leaving 8 bases of the junction unmatched. Germline V lookup: CDR1 PRHDT, CDR2 FYEKMQ (reference sequence). The CDR3 extends over 15 amino acids. The CDR3 is CASSLPGLANGELFF. Written as DNA, the CDR3 is TGTGCCAGCAGCCTCCCGGGACTAGCTAACGGGGAGCTGTTTTTT.